This T cell receptor (beta chain) originates from a study of T cells after posttransplantation cyclophosphamide. The study's findings and limits: TRB clonality was highly associated with recipient CMV seropositivity and reactivation. TRB overlap between skin or GI tissue T cells and blood was limited.

Only in-frame clones appear in the TCRdb table, and some are missing; sequencing was by immunoSEQ multiplex PCR. Sampling found some 40,000 clones, none seen once. On the day of bone marrow donation, the related graft donor provided peripheral blood. This clone was counted between two and nine times. What it binds is not known. There are 14 residues in the CDR3. Germline-derived CDR1 and CDR2 are SGHVS and FNYEAQ. J lost 5 bases, V lost 5 bases, and 8 bases had no gene match. Sample: PBMCs. This TCR came from a man between 45 and 60 years old in good health, CMV-negative, and a related stem cell transplant donor. The genes are TRBV7-6 and TRBJ2-7; 8 bases align to TRBD1. The CDR3 region has the DNA TGTGCCAGCAGCCCGGGGCAGGGGGCCCACGAGCAGTACTTC. As protein: CASSPGQGAHEQYF.